The 11 T cell receptor beta chains below come from one sample, sequenced in a study of T-cell memory formation after mild COVID-19. Each CDR3 protein gets one entry after TCRdb re-called the 5' RACE reads with MiXCR. Of approximately 180,000 distinct CDR3 sequences listed, around 15% are singletons. The sequenced sample consisted of PBMCs or a T cell subset sorted from them (not recorded which). The receptors were gathered from an adult woman who had mild COVID-19 (a few samples of this study predate the infection). Cell type and time point are not known.

This clonotype has a count of ten or more. This chain links TRBV6-5 with TRBJ2-7; D uncertain. CDR1 is MNHEY, CDR2 SVGAGI, per germline. The CDR3 consists of 13 residues. The ends were cut back, 5 bases at V and 3 bases at J, with 11 bases in the middle. The CDR3 loop is CASSRDPYYEQYF. Here the CDR3 DNA reads TGTGCCAGCAGTCGAGATCCTTACTACGAGCAGTACTTC.

The J gene is TRBJ2-7, the V gene TRBV6-1, with 7 bases matching TRBD2. The V and J ends lost 4 bases and 0 bases, in that order; junction bases with no gene match: 6. Germline CDR1 MNHNS, CDR2 SASEGT. The CDR3 length is 15 residues. CDR3 sequence reads: CASSVASGLSYEQYF. The CDR3 nucleotides are TGTGCCAGCAGTGTTGCTAGCGGCCTCTCCTACGAGCAGTACTTC.

This clonotype turned up a few times. This chain connects TRBV12-3 or TRBV12-4 to TRBJ1-1; 11 nucleotides line up with TRBD1. V shed 5 bases and J 1 base; nucleotides not matched to a gene: 6. CDR3 length equals 16 residues. The CDR3 loop is CASSLDRGLGNTEAFF. Written as DNA, the CDR3 is TGTGCCAGCAGTCTGGACAGGGGGCTAGGGAACACTGAAGCTTTCTTT.

The rearrangement links TRBV5-1 to TRBJ2-3, with D possibly being TRBD1 (6 bases). Deletions cut 3 bases from V and 5 bases from J, with 13 bases between. CDR1 is SGHRS and CDR2 is YFSETQ in the germline V gene. The CDR3 is 14 amino acids. The CDR3 coding sequence is TGCGCCAGCAGCTCCGGGCAACAGGGAGATACGCAGTATTTT. Amino acid sequence: CASSSGQQGDTQYF.

Only a few counts were recorded for this clonotype. The chain combines TRBV20-1 with TRBJ2-3; 10 nucleotides line up with TRBD2. This CDR3 has 15 residues. The germline gives CDR1 DFQATT, CDR2 SNEGSKA (reference sequence). Germline trimming cut 5 bases from V and 4 bases from J; bases unmatched to any gene: 9. CDR3 amino acids: CSAVLAGGGADTQYF. CDR3 DNA sequence: TGCAGTGCTGTTTTAGCGGGAGGAGGCGCAGATACGCAGTATTTT.

The rearrangement links TRBV10-3 to TRBJ1-5, with 7 positions matching TRBD1. After removal of 0 bases from V and 7 bases from J, the junction contained 6 bases not matched to a gene. This CDR3 comprises 15 residues. CDR1 ENHRY and CDR2 SYGVKD come from the germline V gene. The CDR3 sequence: CAISESIGGRQPQHF. DNA of the CDR3: TGTGCCATCAGTGAGTCGATAGGGGGCCGACAGCCCCAGCATTTT.

This clonotype was seen a few times. The rearrangement uses TRBV7-2 and TRBJ2-2; the D gene is possibly TRBD1 (6 bases). In germline, CDR1 is SGHTA, CDR2 FQGNSA. Trimming cost V 3 bases and J 4 bases, with 12 bases left between them. The length of the CDR3 is 15 residues. CDR3 residues: CASSFGQTITGELFF. In DNA, the CDR3 is TGTGCCAGCAGCTTCGGACAGACAATCACCGGGGAGCTGTTTTTT. Complete variable domain (other parts from reference TRBV7-2 and TRBJ2-2): GAGVSQSPSNKVTEKGKDVELRCDPISGHTALYWYRQSLGQGLEFLIYFQGNSAPDKSGLPSDRFSAERTGGSVSTLTIQRTQQEDSAVYLCASSFGQTITGELFFGEGSRLTVL.

A word on this clonotype: Mismatch with germline at one junction end may stem from a read error. The V gene is TRBV20-1, the J gene TRBJ2-7; D remains unclear. The germline V gene encodes CDR1 DFQATT and CDR2 SNEGSKA (reference sequence). The CDR3 is 12 amino acids. The CDR3 sequence is CSAFKGPREPYF. Written as DNA, the CDR3 is TGCAGTGCCTTTAAAGGGCCTCGAGAGCCGTACTTC.

This chain uses TRBV12-3 or TRBV12-4 with TRBJ2-2; weak D call: TRBD2 (6 bases). CDR3 size: 12 residues. Trimming removed 11 bases from V and 4 bases from J, with 11 bases in between. CDR3 amino acids: CAGGFGTGELFF. CDR3 sequence (DNA): TGTGCCGGAGGGTTTGGCACCGGGGAGCTGTTTTTT.

The chain's CDR3 is CASRDSSGYEQYF. CDR3 DNA sequence: TGTGCCAGCCGGGACTCGTCGGGCTACGAGCAGTACTTC. This rearrangement joins TRBV7-9 to TRBJ2-7; a weak D match, TRBD2 (6 bases). V was trimmed by 8 bases and J by 3 bases, leaving 14 bases between them. CDR1 SEHNR and CDR2 FQNEAQ come from the germline V gene (reference sequence). This CDR3 has 13 residues.

V and J are TRBV12-3 or TRBV12-4 and TRBJ2-2; tentatively, D is TRBD1 or TRBD2 (6 bases each). The CDR3 extends over 14 amino acids. Trimming cost V 5 bases and J 6 bases, with 13 bases left between them. DNA for the CDR3: TGTGCCAGCAGTCTCCTGGGGGGCGCCGGGGAGCTGTTTTTT. Its translation: CASSLLGGAGELFF.